Included here is one TCR beta chain sequence, with context. In this sample, this clonotype turned up once. Its antigen has not been determined. No base-level quality is on record; no much larger clone is a single base apart. Support from one read is weak. The data originate from a study of T-cell memory formation after mild COVID-19 (dated by TCRdb to the early 2020s). About the study as a whole: TCR sequence clusters from the two donors were largely donor specific. T-cell clones expanding and contracting after mild COVID-19 in two donors were tracked by longitudinal TCRalpha and TCRbeta repertoire sequencing. Two young, previously healthy adult volunteers, one female and one male, were included in the cohort. The investigation overall reported the following: Contracting CD4+ clones were found mainly in CM and EM memory subsets, while CD8+ clones were enriched in EMRA. The study covered only a couple of mild cases, and larger cohorts including severe cases with pre-infection samples were considered necessary. SARS-CoV-2 specificity of the second-wave clones peaking on day 37 was not confirmed. Some responding clones were found in pre-infection memory, which suggests that pre-existing cross-reactive memory T cells took part in the SARS-CoV-2 response. Balanced CD4/CD8 phenotypes were observed for clones contracting from day 15 to 85, whereas a bias towards CD4+ was observed for a second wave of clones expanding from day 15 to 37.

V trim: 6 bases; J trim: 4 bases; unmatched bases: 10. The CDR3, cysteine through phenylalanine, is 14 amino acids long. The kept DNA is CDR3 alone, 42 bases in frame from the first base. The germline V gene (reference sequence) yields DFQATT for CDR1 and SNEGSKA for CDR2. The sequencer was an Illumina NovaSeq 6000. TCRalpha and TCRbeta cDNA libraries were constructed by 5'RACE with constant-segment primers, with sample barcodes and unique molecular identifiers being introduced. RNA was extracted from every sample with Trizol reagent. Library amplification was performed in two PCR steps, and a second sample barcode and Illumina TruSeq adapters were introduced in the second step. Libraries were sequenced on an Illumina NovaSeq with 2 x 150 bp paired-end reads. From the authors' description of their analysis: Demultiplexing of reads and collapsing into UMI-guided consensus sequences were performed with migec v1.2.7. With mixcr v2.1.11, UMI consensuses were aligned to TRA and TRB V and J templates and assembled into clonotypes. Clonotypes were classified as expanded or contracted when called significant by both edgeR and NoisET, with noise models trained on biological replicates. For edgeR calls, the cutoffs were a false discovery rate-adjusted p below 0.01 and a log2 fold-change threshold of 1. As an exploratory analysis of dynamics, max-normalized trajectories of the 1000 most abundant clonotypes were examined by PCA with hierarchical clustering. Separately sequenced CD4+ and CD8+ repertoires were used to assign a CD4 or CD8 phenotype to each responding clone. TCRdb trimmed the raw reads at Q25, called clones with MiXCR and kept productive beta chains. Entries are consolidated by CDR3 protein sequence, retaining the most common genes and DNA. The V and J calls were determined by TCRdb, not by the authors. A total of some 290,000 distinct CDR3 sequences appear in this sample, about 17% of them only once. The ten largest clonotypes hold approximately 25% of the sample.

Ficoll-Paque density gradient centrifugation was the method used to isolate PBMCs. This receptor was obtained from a man younger than 30 who had mild COVID-19 (a few samples of this study predate the infection). The sample titles of this study are shuffled in the database, so cell type and time point are left out; the donor was told from shared clones. The sequence links TRBV20-1 to TRBJ2-7; 9 central nucleotides agree with TRBD2. The sequenced sample consisted of PBMCs or a T cell subset sorted from them (not recorded which). The nucleotide sequence reads TGCAGTGCCGAGCGATCGGGACTAGCTTACGAGCAGTACTTC. Its translation reads: CSAERSGLAYEQYF.